The 22 T cell receptor beta chains below all came from one sample that was sequenced in a study of blood T cell repertoires in COVID-19. Measured with immunoSEQ multiplex PCR; TCRdb has only the in-frame clones, and not every one. The data contain approximately 210,000 clones, 84% of them singletons. The sample taken for sequencing was peripheral blood. These receptors came from a woman aged 70 to 79 with active or convalescent COVID-19.

CDR3 DNA: TGCGCCAGCAGCTTGGCCCCGGACAGGGCCGCCGGCTACACCTTC. It codes for CASSLAPDRAAGYTF. The gene calls are TRBV5-1 and TRBJ1-2; 8 bases line up with TRBD1. Per germline, CDR1 SGHRS and CDR2 YFSETQ. The CDR3 runs to 15 residues. Trimming at V came to 0 bases and at J to 8 bases, leaving 9 bases not matched to a gene.

This chain joins TRBV11-2 and TRBJ1-1; 8 bases match TRBD1. This CDR3 has 12 amino acids. The J segment lost 12 bases and the V segment lost 5 bases, leaving 8 bases of the junction unmatched. The germline V gene has CDR1 SGHAT and CDR2 FQNNGV. In DNA, the CDR3 is TGTGCCAGCAGCCTAACACAGGGGGAAACTTTCTTT. Its protein is CASSLTQGETFF. The variable domain in full, with the rest retrieved from reference TRBV11-2 and TRBJ1-1, is EAGVAQSPRYKIIEKRQSVAFWCNPISGHATLYWYQQILGQGPKLLIQFQNNGVVDDSQLPKDRFSAERLKGVDSTLKIQPAKLEDSAVYLCASSLTQGETFFGQGTRLTVV.

The rearrangement joins TRBV3-1 (or the pseudogene TRBV3-2) to TRBJ1-2, with no clear D. The CDR3 consists of 13 residues. The germline V gene encodes CDR1 LGHDT and CDR2 YNNKEL (reference sequence). Trimming took off 2 bases at V and 0 bases at J, with 4 bases between the two ends. The CDR3 sequence is CASSQRANYGYTF. The DNA of the CDR3 is TGTGCCAGCAGCCAACGGGCTAACTATGGCTACACCTTC.

This clone was seen a handful of times. This sequence joins TRBV6-6 and TRBJ2-1; weak D call: TRBD2 (5 bases). The CDR3 totals 14 residues. V dropped 8 bases and J dropped 4 bases, with 15 bases sitting between them. In germline, CDR1 is MNHNY, CDR2 SVGAGI (reference sequence). The CDR3 is CASYYSAVYNEQFF. The CDR3, as DNA: TGTGCCAGCTATTACTCAGCGGTTTACAATGAGCAGTTCTTC.

This clone has a single count. The chain joins TRBV20-1 to TRBJ1-2; D possibly corresponds to TRBD1 (6 bases). The V and J ends lost 6 bases and 8 bases respectively, with 13 bases between them. This CDR3 has 11 residues. CDR1 and CDR2 from the germline V gene are DFQATT and SNEGSKA (reference sequence). CDR3 amino acids: CSAGSRGGYTF. DNA for the CDR3: TGCAGTGCCGGATCAAGGGGGGGCTACACCTTC.

The rearrangement uses TRBV29-1 and TRBJ2-1; D may be TRBD1 (5 bases). V lost 7 bases to trimming and J lost 4 bases, with 11 bases between them. Germline CDR1 is SQVTM and CDR2 is ANQGSEA. The length of the CDR3 is 12 residues. This CDR3 is CSADSLYNEQFF. The DNA of the CDR3 is TGCAGCGCCGACAGCCTTTACAATGAGCAGTTCTTC.

The CDR3 protein is CAISGSSGTSGALTGELFF. As DNA, the CDR3 is TGTGCCATCAGTGGGTCCTCCGGGACTAGCGGAGCCCTTACCGGGGAGCTGTTTTTT. This chain uses TRBV10-3 with TRBJ2-2; 11 nucleotides agree with TRBD2. The V gene end was trimmed by 4 bases and the J gene end by 5 bases; junction bases not matched to a gene: 15. CDR3 size: 19 residues. Germline loops: CDR1 ENHRY, CDR2 SYGVKD.

The chain uses TRBV29-1 and TRBJ1-2; a possible D gene is TRBD1 (6 bases). The CDR3 is made up of 12 amino acids. Germline CDR1 reads SQVTM; CDR2 reads ANQGSEA. V was pared by 2 bases and J by 8 bases, with 12 bases between. CDR3 sequence: CSVEHRVGGYTF. The DNA for the CDR3 is TGCAGCGTTGAACACAGGGTCGGCGGCTACACCTTC.

The chain links TRBV5-1 to TRBJ2-3; 10 bases line up with TRBD2. Germline V CDR1 and CDR2: SGHRS, YFSETQ. The ends lost 0 bases at V and 1 base at J; junction bases unmatched: 2. CDR3 length: 16 amino acids. The CDR3 is CASSLAGTSGTDTQYF. CDR3 DNA: TGCGCCAGCAGCTTGGCCGGGACTAGCGGCACAGATACGCAGTATTTT.

This sequence joins TRBV7-7 and TRBJ2-5; tentatively, D is TRBD1 (5 bases). Germline V gives CDR1 SSHAT, CDR2 FNYEAQ (reference sequence). V was cut by 2 bases and J by 7 bases, with 11 bases left in between. The CDR3 is 13 amino acids. The CDR3 sequence is CASSLKSQGTQYF. The CDR3 region has the DNA TGTGCCAGCAGCTTAAAGTCCCAGGGGACCCAGTACTTC.

The chain joins TRBV13 to TRBJ2-1, with 9 bases aligning to TRBD2. This CDR3 comprises 18 residues. The J segment lost 9 bases and the V segment lost 5 bases, leaving 20 bases of the junction unmatched. Germline values: CDR1 PRHDT, CDR2 FYEKMQ (reference sequence). The CDR3 reads CASSPRPTSGEGTIEQFF. The CDR3 DNA follows: TGTGCCAGCAGCCCTAGACCGACTAGCGGAGAAGGTACTATTGAGCAGTTCTTC.

The chain has TRBV5-4 and TRBJ2-7; 8 nucleotides line up with TRBD1. The junction had 4 bases not matched to a gene; V was cut back by 3 bases and J by 5 bases. Germline values: CDR1 SGHNT, CDR2 YYREEE (reference sequence). The CDR3 has 13 amino acids. The CDR3 region is CASSSQGVNEQYF. CDR3 sequence (DNA): TGTGCCAGCAGCTCACAGGGGGTCAACGAGCAGTACTTC.

The chain employs TRBV5-1 and TRBJ2-7, with D perhaps matching TRBD2 (5 bases). The CDR3 is 15 residues long. Deletions cut 4 bases from V and 3 bases from J, with 17 bases between. CDR1 is SGHRS and CDR2 is YFSETQ in the germline V gene. This CDR3 is CASSREGGPNYEQYF. In nucleotides, the CDR3 is TGCGCCAGCAGCCGGGAAGGTGGCCCCAACTACGAGCAGTACTTC.

The J gene is TRBJ2-7, the V gene TRBV28; no definite D call. The germline gives CDR1 MDHEN, CDR2 SYDVKM. V was cut by 2 bases and J by 7 bases, with 6 bases left in between. CDR3 length: 11 amino acids. The CDR3 DNA reads TGTGCCAGCAGTTTACCGGGTGAGCAGTACTTC. Amino acid sequence: CASSLPGEQYF.

The rearrangement joins TRBV19 to TRBJ2-5; possibly TRBD1 for D (5 bases). Trimming took off 2 bases at V and 3 bases at J, with 7 bases between the two ends. The germline CDR1 and CDR2 sequences are LNHDA and SQIVND (reference sequence). The CDR3 sequence is 13 residues long. CDR3 amino acids: CASSISREETQYF. CDR3 in DNA: TGTGCCAGTAGTATAAGCAGGGAAGAGACCCAGTACTTC. Looking up the rest from reference TRBV19 and TRBJ2-5 gives the full variable domain: DGGITQSPKYLFRKEGQNVTLSCEQNLNHDAMYWYRQDPGQGLRLIYYSQIVNDFQKGDIAEGYSVSREKKESFPLTVTSAQKNPTAFYLCASSISREETQYFGPGTRLLVL.

The J gene is TRBJ2-3, the V gene TRBV2; D call uncertain. This CDR3 has 14 amino acids. Looked up from germline, CDR1 is SNHLY and CDR2 is FYNNEI. Trimming removed 0 bases from V and 2 bases from J, with 6 bases in between. This CDR3 reads CASSEAGPTDTQYF. The CDR3 DNA follows: TGTGCCAGCAGTGAAGCGGGCCCCACAGATACGCAGTATTTT. Using reference TRBV2 and TRBJ2-3 for the parts outside the CDR3, the full variable domain is EPEVTQTPSHQVTQMGQEVILRCVPISNHLYFYWYRQILGQKVEFLVSFYNNEISEKSEIFDDQFSVERPDGSNFTLKIRSTKLEDSAMYFCASSEAGPTDTQYFGPGTRLTVL.

This sequence joins TRBV3-1 (or the pseudogene TRBV3-2) and TRBJ2-7; 11 bases are a match to TRBD1. CDR1 and CDR2 (germline): LGHDT, YNNKEL (reference sequence). J gave up 4 bases and V 3 bases, and 8 bases lay outside the gene matches. This CDR3 region has 16 residues. For the CDR3, the DNA is TGTGCCAGCAGCCACCTAATGGGGACAGGGGGTTACGAGCAGTACTTC. Its protein is CASSHLMGTGGYEQYF.

The CDR3: CATSVGGTNTGELFF. CDR3 in DNA: TGTGCCACCAGTGTAGGGGGCACGAACACCGGGGAGCTGTTTTTT. The chain links TRBV24-1 to TRBJ2-2; the match to TRBD1 covers 7 bases. The V gene's germline CDR1 is KGHDR and CDR2 SFDVKD. The trim removed 5 bases at V and 0 bases at J, leaving 2 bases unmatched. The CDR3 contains 15 residues.

This clone was observed a single time. The chain employs TRBV5-6 and TRBJ2-5, with 8 bases matching TRBD1. The CDR3 extends over 16 amino acids. Germline V gene lookup returns CDR1 SGHDT and CDR2 YYEEEE. With V trimmed by 1 base and J by 2 bases, 7 bases remained unmatched. DNA for the CDR3: TGTGCCAGCAGCTTGCGTGGGACAGGCTTACAAGAGACCCAGTACTTC. Encoded protein: CASSLRGTGLQETQYF.

This sequence joins TRBV19 and TRBJ2-1; 11 nucleotides agree with TRBD2. The V segment lost 3 bases and the J segment 0 bases; nucleotides outside the gene matches: 13. From germline, CDR1 is LNHDA and CDR2 SQIVND (reference sequence). The CDR3 has 20 residues. This CDR3 is CASSIYGLAGGHSSYNEQFF. The CDR3 bases are TGTGCCAGTAGTATTTATGGGCTAGCGGGAGGCCACAGCTCCTACAATGAGCAGTTCTTC.

The rearrangement uses TRBV2 and TRBJ1-3; a possible D gene is TRBD1 (5 bases). Germline V gives CDR1 SNHLY, CDR2 FYNNEI. The CDR3 runs to 15 residues. The ends were cut back, 4 bases at V and 2 bases at J, with 12 bases in the middle. The chain's CDR3 is CASSVQGGAGNTIYF. CDR3 nucleotides: TGTGCCAGCAGTGTCCAGGGAGGCGCTGGAAACACCATATATTTT.

CDR3 in DNA: TGCAGCGCAACAGGGCGAGCGAACACTGAAGCTTTCTTT. It codes for CSATGRANTEAFF. This sequence joins TRBV29-1 and TRBJ1-1; tentative D call: TRBD1 (6 bases). Trimming pared 7 bases from V and 1 base from J, leaving 13 bases between. CDR1 is SQVTM and CDR2 is ANQGSEA in the germline V gene. The CDR3 length is 13 residues.